A single sample gave rise to the 3 T cell receptor beta chains below, sequenced in a study of cytomegalovirus exposure and HLA in healthy donors. Amplification used 60 Vbeta primers and 13 Jbeta primers. Libraries were prepared by immunoSEQ multiplex PCR; TCRdb keeps only in-frame clonotypes and omits some of them. The sample table includes approximately 50,000 clones. The sample was PBMCs. These receptors were taken from a male donor in good health and CMV-seropositive.

The rearrangement uses TRBV6-1 and TRBJ1-5; no reliable D call. The CDR3 extends over 16 amino acids. The germline gives CDR1 MNHNS, CDR2 SASEGT. V shed 2 bases and J shed 0 bases, with 11 bases lying between them. The CDR3 DNA reads as TGTGCCAGCAGTGAATTCGGCGGCTATAGCAATCAGCCCCAGCATTTT. Translation: CASSEFGGYSNQPQHF.

The chain couples TRBV7-6 to TRBJ1-6, with D maybe TRBD1 (5 bases). V was trimmed by 2 bases and J by 5 bases, leaving 13 bases between them. The CDR3 length is 16 residues. Germline lookup yields CDR1 SGHVS and CDR2 FNYEAQ. In DNA, the CDR3 is TGTGCCAGCAGCTTAATGTCGGACACTAATAATTCACCCCTCCACTTT. Translated, it gives CASSLMSDTNNSPLHF.

This rearrangement joins TRBV13 to TRBJ2-3; D gene unclear. Deletions cut 4 bases from V and 4 bases from J, with 15 bases between. The CDR3 has 15 residues. Per germline, CDR1 PRHDT and CDR2 FYEKMQ (reference sequence). CDR3 sequence: CASSYQVSAPDTQYF. The DNA for the CDR3 is TGTGCCAGCAGCTACCAGGTCTCAGCACCAGATACGCAGTATTTT.